The 28 T cell receptor beta chains below come from one sample, sequenced in a study of blood T cell repertoires in COVID-19. Profiling relied on immunoSEQ multiplex PCR, and the TCRdb table lists in-frame clones only, not all of them. The sample holds approximately 220,000 clones, 80% to 90% seen once. Sequencing was done on a sample of PBMCs or T cells enriched from blood (not recorded which). Every receptor here comes from a woman aged 50 to 60 who had been exposed to COVID-19.

This clone came up a few times. The chain links TRBV3-1 (or the pseudogene TRBV3-2) to TRBJ1-1, with D possibly being TRBD1 (5 bases). V lost 8 bases and J 5 bases, leaving 24 bases between the germline ends. The CDR3 runs 16 residues. Germline-derived CDR1 and CDR2 are LGHDT and YNNKEL (reference sequence). The CDR3 DNA sequence: TGTGCCAGCCTTACTAGCCGGGGCGGTGGAAGGACTGAAGCTTTCTTT. This gives the protein CASLTSRGGGRTEAFF.

The chain has TRBV4-1 and TRBJ1-2; D unclear. With 4 bases removed from V and 1 base from J, the gap between germline ends came to 16 bases. This CDR3 contains 16 residues. Germline values: CDR1 MGHRA, CDR2 YSYEKL. The CDR3 nucleotides are TGCGCCAGCAGCCTGGAGGCGGAGGCGATTAACTATGGCTACACCTTC. Protein sequence: CASSLEAEAINYGYTF.

CDR3 amino acids: CASSLDSYYEQYF. In DNA form, the CDR3 reads TGTGCCAGCAGCTTGGACAGTTACTACGAGCAGTACTTC. The chain employs TRBV5-5 and TRBJ2-7, with D uncertain. This CDR3 comprises 13 residues. The V and J ends lost 0 bases and 3 bases respectively, with 7 bases between them. Germline V CDR1 and CDR2: SGHKS, YYEKEE (reference sequence).

This chain joins TRBV5-4 and TRBJ2-2, with 9 bases matching TRBD2. V shed 3 bases, J shed 6 bases, and the junction held 6 bases outside the gene matches. Germline V gene lookup returns CDR1 SGHNT and CDR2 YYREEE (reference sequence). CDR3 length: 15 amino acids. This CDR3 reads CASSWGLAVPGELFF. CDR3 in DNA: TGTGCCAGCAGCTGGGGACTAGCCGTACCCGGGGAGCTGTTTTTT. Using reference TRBV5-4 and TRBJ2-2 for the parts outside the CDR3, the full variable domain is ETGVTQSPTHLIKTRGQQVTLRCSSQSGHNTVSWYQQALGQGPQFIFQYYREEENGRGNFPPRFSGLQFPNYSSELNVNALELDDSALYLCASSWGLAVPGELFFGEGSRLTVL.

The gene calls are TRBV5-1 and TRBJ1-1; D remains unclear. This CDR3 contains 17 residues. CDR1 and CDR2 from the germline V gene are SGHRS and YFSETQ. The V end lost 0 bases, the J end lost 5 bases, and 20 bases lay between the germline ends. This CDR3 reads CASSLDASGPRGTEAFF. The CDR3 nucleotides are TGCGCCAGCAGCTTGGATGCCAGTGGGCCGAGAGGGACTGAAGCTTTCTTT.

This clone showed up just a few times. CDR3 sequence (DNA): TGTGCCAGCCACAGGGGGCACAGCAATCAGCCCCAGCATTTT. This codes for CASHRGHSNQPQHF. The chain couples TRBV19 to TRBJ1-5; 9 positions agree with TRBD1. The CDR3 loop spans 14 amino acids. Trimming at V came to 9 bases and at J to 1 base, leaving 4 bases not matched to a gene. Germline CDR1 LNHDA, CDR2 SQIVND (reference sequence).

V gene TRBV25-1 combines with J gene TRBJ1-1; D is perhaps TRBD1 (5 bases). This CDR3 has 14 residues. V gave up 2 bases and J gave up 6 bases, with 13 bases separating them. Germline loops: CDR1 MGHDK, CDR2 SYGVNS. CDR3 sequence (DNA): TGTGCCAGCAGTGAAGACAGCCTCCGGGCTGAAGCTTTCTTT. This translates into CASSEDSLRAEAFF.

The chain couples TRBV2 to TRBJ1-1, with D possibly TRBD1 on 6 matching bases. The CDR3 runs to 13 residues. Trimming took off 8 bases at V and 4 bases at J, with 14 bases between the two ends. Germline V CDR1 and CDR2: SNHLY, FYNNEI. The CDR3 here is CASRQESPTEAFF. The CDR3 nucleotides read TGTGCCAGCCGACAGGAGTCCCCCACTGAAGCTTTCTTT. Using reference TRBV2 and TRBJ1-1 for the parts outside the CDR3, the full variable domain is EPEVTQTPSHQVTQMGQEVILRCVPISNHLYFYWYRQILGQKVEFLVSFYNNEISEKSEIFDDQFSVERPDGSNFTLKIRSTKLEDSAMYFCASRQESPTEAFFGQGTRLTVV.

The CDR3 coding sequence is TGTGCCAGTAGTATAAGCCCTGACAGGGGAGTCTATGGCTACACCTTC. Protein: CASSISPDRGVYGYTF. The chain recombines TRBV19 with TRBJ1-2; 8 bases agree with TRBD1. The length of the CDR3 is 16 residues. The V gene end was trimmed by 2 bases and the J gene end by 4 bases; junction bases not matched to a gene: 9. Germline V gene lookup returns CDR1 LNHDA and CDR2 SQIVND (reference sequence).

This chain connects TRBV19 to TRBJ1-5, with a tentative D call TRBD1 (6 bases). Trimming took 8 bases from V and 2 from J, leaving 22 bases between them. CDR1 and CDR2 (germline): LNHDA, SQIVND (reference sequence). The CDR3 sequence is 17 residues long. CDR3: CASPRPRGGLCNQPQHF. Written as DNA, the CDR3 is TGTGCCAGTCCAAGGCCGAGAGGGGGATTATGCAATCAGCCCCAGCATTTT.

The chain recombines TRBV19 with TRBJ1-1; D is uncertain. Between the trimmed V and J ends, which lost 6 bases and 5 bases, there was a span of 19 bases. The CDR3 runs to 15 residues. The germline V gene encodes CDR1 LNHDA and CDR2 SQIVND (reference sequence). The CDR3 nucleotides read TGTGCCAGTAGCGATCCCAGGTCCCGAGGGACTGAAGCTTTCTTT. Translation gives CASSDPRSRGTEAFF.

CDR3 sequence reads: CASSLTGLGTEAFF. CDR3 nucleotides: TGTGCCAGCAGCTTAACAGGGTTGGGCACTGAAGCTTTCTTT. The J gene is TRBJ1-1, the V gene TRBV5-6; TRBD1 might be the D (6 bases). Trimming took 2 bases from V and 4 from J, leaving 12 bases between them. The CDR3 has 14 amino acids. Germline lookup yields CDR1 SGHDT and CDR2 YYEEEE.

The V call is TRBV5-6, the J call TRBJ2-5; the D gene is possibly TRBD2 (6 bases). The ends were cut back, 3 bases at V and 5 bases at J, with 11 bases in the middle. Germline CDR1 is SGHDT and CDR2 is YYEEEE. This CDR3 is 13 amino acids long. As DNA, the CDR3 is TGTGCCAGCAGCTCAACTGGGGGGGAGACCCAGTACTTC. Translating it yields CASSSTGGETQYF.

The chain couples TRBV6-1 to TRBJ1-4; D is unclear. This CDR3 is 14 amino acids long. Looked up from germline, CDR1 is MNHNS and CDR2 is SASEGT. Trimming removed 1 base from V and 6 bases from J, with 9 bases in between. The CDR3 DNA is TGTGCCAGCAGTGAAGGCGGTAGCTATGAAAAACTGTTTTTT. Residues: CASSEGGSYEKLFF.

The chain has TRBV14 and TRBJ2-1; possibly TRBD2 for D (6 bases). V was pared by 4 bases and J by 9 bases, with 13 bases between. The CDR3 consists of 13 residues. Germline CDR1 SGHDN, CDR2 FVKESK. The CDR3, as DNA: TGTGCCAGCAGCCCTCGTTCGGAGGGTGAGCAGTTCTTC. Protein: CASSPRSEGEQFF.

The chain joins TRBV27 to TRBJ2-7; 8 nucleotides align to TRBD1. This CDR3 comprises 13 residues. The V segment lost 5 bases and the J segment 3 bases; nucleotides outside the gene matches: 3. Germline V lookup: CDR1 MNHEY, CDR2 SMNVEV (reference sequence). CDR3 region: CASSRQGHYEQYF. CDR3 bases: TGTGCCAGCAGTCGACAGGGGCACTACGAGCAGTACTTC.

CDR3 DNA: TGTGCCATCAAGGACAGCTACAATGAGCAGTTCTTC. Protein: CAIKDSYNEQFF. This chain connects TRBV10-3 to TRBJ2-1; weak D call: TRBD1 (6 bases). Deletions cut 7 bases from V and 3 bases from J, with 7 bases between. The CDR3 runs to 12 residues. Per germline, CDR1 ENHRY and CDR2 SYGVKD.

The chain carries TRBV10-3 and TRBJ1-2; 8 bases are a match to TRBD1. Germline V lookup: CDR1 ENHRY, CDR2 SYGVKD. The CDR3 is 15 amino acids. J gave up 7 bases and V 7 bases, and 14 bases lay outside the gene matches. The CDR3 here is CAIKDSGTGGGGYTF. In DNA, the CDR3 is TGTGCCATCAAAGACTCCGGGACAGGAGGCGGTGGCTACACCTTC.

V and J are TRBV2 and TRBJ1-2, with D possibly TRBD1 on 5 matching bases. CDR3 length: 13 amino acids. V lost 5 bases and J lost 2, with 9 bases in between. In germline, CDR1 is SNHLY, CDR2 FYNNEI. In DNA form, the CDR3 reads TGTGCCAGCAGTCCCGACAGAAACTATGGCTACACCTTC. Amino acid sequence: CASSPDRNYGYTF.

This chain connects TRBV7-2 to TRBJ2-7, with 9 bases matching TRBD1. CDR3 length equals 15 residues. Germline CDR1 SGHTA, CDR2 FQGNSA. Trimming cost V 0 bases and J 5 bases; bases outside gene matches: 5. The CDR3 here is CASSLASGQGHEQYF. As DNA, the CDR3 is TGTGCCAGCAGCTTAGCTTCTGGACAGGGGCACGAGCAGTACTTC.

The chain combines TRBV10-3 with TRBJ2-2; D is perhaps TRBD1 (5 bases). The V gene's germline CDR1 is ENHRY and CDR2 SYGVKD. This CDR3 has 16 residues. The germline V and J ends were trimmed by 2 bases and 0 bases, with 10 bases remaining between them. CDR3: CAISEATAPNTGELFF. CDR3 nucleotides: TGTGCCATCAGTGAGGCGACAGCCCCGAACACCGGGGAGCTGTTTTTT.

This clone was detected ten times or more. V and J are TRBV5-4 and TRBJ1-5, with 8 bases fitting TRBD1. The CDR3 length is 16 residues. Germline assignment: CDR1 SGHNT and CDR2 YYREEE (reference sequence). The ends lost 5 bases at V and 9 bases at J; junction bases unmatched: 16. The CDR3 region is CASSFGRQGPFGPQHF. CDR3 nucleotides: TGTGCCAGCAGTTTTGGGCGACAGGGGCCGTTCGGGCCCCAGCATTTT.

The chain links TRBV30 to TRBJ1-3; 9 nucleotides match TRBD1. The length of the CDR3 is 15 residues. From germline, CDR1 is GTSNPN and CDR2 SVGIG (reference sequence). J lost 2 bases, V lost 4 bases, and 6 bases had no gene match. CDR3 region: CAWTTTGGTGNTIYF. CDR3 coding DNA: TGTGCCTGGACCACAACAGGGGGCACTGGAAACACCATATATTTT.

This chain connects TRBV6-2 or TRBV6-3 to TRBJ2-7, with a weak D call TRBD1 (6 bases). V gave up 1 base and J gave up 0 bases, with 10 bases separating them. CDR3 length: 15 residues. Per the germline V gene, CDR1 is MNHEY and CDR2 is SVGEGT. DNA of the CDR3: TGTGCCAGCAGTTACTTCCGGACAGCCTCCTACGAGCAGTACTTC. Translated, it gives CASSYFRTASYEQYF.

This clone was recorded only once. The same CDR3 can be traced to other DNA sequences in this sample. The chain links TRBV5-1 to TRBJ1-2; the D gene is possibly TRBD1 (6 bases). The CDR3 sequence is 14 residues long. The germline V and J ends were trimmed by 3 bases and 8 bases, with 17 bases remaining between them. Germline V gene sequence: CDR1 SGHRS, CDR2 YFSETQ. CDR3 amino acids: CASSSQGAKGGYTF. The CDR3 nucleotides read TGCGCCAGCAGCTCACAGGGAGCGAAGGGGGGCTACACCTTC.

The chain combines TRBV6-5 with TRBJ2-2; D perhaps matches TRBD1 (5 bases). The length of the CDR3 is 15 residues. Germline CDR1 is MNHEY and CDR2 is SVGAGI. Trimming cost V 6 bases and J 0 bases, with 11 bases left between them. The CDR3 sequence is CASRFDSSNTGELFF. Here the CDR3 DNA reads TGTGCCAGCAGATTCGACAGTTCGAACACCGGGGAGCTGTTTTTT.

The chain uses TRBV28 and TRBJ1-3; TRBD1 is a possible D gene (5 bases). The CDR3 has 15 residues. With 3 bases removed from V and 5 bases from J, the gap between germline ends came to 14 bases. Germline CDR1 is MDHEN and CDR2 is SYDVKM. This CDR3 reads CASSFLGGARNTIYF. The DNA for the CDR3 is TGTGCCAGCAGTTTTTTAGGAGGGGCTCGAAACACCATATATTTT.

This chain joins TRBV30 and TRBJ2-3, with 10 bases aligning to TRBD2. The ends lost 2 bases at V and 0 bases at J; junction bases unmatched: 2. Germline-derived CDR1 and CDR2 are GTSNPN and SVGIG (reference sequence). CDR3 length equals 15 residues. The CDR3 region is CAWSLLAGSTDTQYF. CDR3 sequence (DNA): TGTGCCTGGAGTTTACTAGCGGGGAGCACAGATACGCAGTATTTT.